This TCR beta chain was identified during a study of chemoradiotherapy in HPV16-positive cancers. Study summary: Functional T-cell assays on two HPV16-positive patients' cells defined candidate HPV-specific clones and common TCR motifs.

Repertoires were sampled repeatedly during chemoradiotherapy. General study results and limits: Candidate HPV-specific clones and E7-related TCR motifs grew in tumor during treatment.

For this clone: Antigen: not known.

Here immunoSEQ multiplex PCR was the method, and the copy in TCRdb shows in-frame clones only, minus some. The sample shows 8,400 or so clones, about 88% of them seen only once. CDR1 and CDR2 from the germline V gene are SGHTS and YDEGEE. Trimming left V 2 bases short and J 3 bases short, with 18 bases between. The CDR3 has 16 amino acids. The chain combines TRBV5-8 with TRBJ2-7; D not certain. This TCR derives from a human donor with HPV-associated anogenital cancer. The sample here was blood, taken from a patient who underwent chemoradiotherapy. CDR3 nucleotides: TGTGCCAGCAGCTTCCCGACCCGACGCGCGGACTACGAGCAGTACTTC. This encodes CASSFPTRRADYEQYF. Filled out from reference TRBV5-8 and TRBJ2-7, the complete variable domain reads EAGVTQSPTHLIKTRGQQATLRCSPISGHTSVYWYQQALGLGLQFLLWYDEGEERNRGNFPPRFSGRQFPNYSSELNVNALELEDSALYLCASSFPTRRADYEQYFGPGTRLTVT.